The present entry profiles one T cell receptor beta chain with its context. This record belongs to a study of blood T cell repertoires in COVID-19. Study details: Sources were T cells, B-cell-depleted T cells, or PBMCs; the material itself was cDNA or gDNA.

TCRdb keeps only in-frame clones here, not all; method: immunoSEQ multiplex PCR. The sample includes 470,000 or so clones, 70% to 90% of them seen just once. Sequencing input: peripheral blood. The receptor was derived from a human donor in a cohort sampled during active COVID-19.

This chain's CDR3 is CASSLDAGSYEQYF. The CDR3 DNA reads as TGTGCCAGCAGCTTAGACGCAGGATCCTACGAGCAGTACTTC. The chain carries TRBV7-2 and TRBJ2-7; D ambiguous. The CDR3 is made up of 14 amino acids. Trimming left V 1 base short and J 1 base short, with 8 bases between. The germline V gene encodes CDR1 SGHTA and CDR2 FQGNSA.